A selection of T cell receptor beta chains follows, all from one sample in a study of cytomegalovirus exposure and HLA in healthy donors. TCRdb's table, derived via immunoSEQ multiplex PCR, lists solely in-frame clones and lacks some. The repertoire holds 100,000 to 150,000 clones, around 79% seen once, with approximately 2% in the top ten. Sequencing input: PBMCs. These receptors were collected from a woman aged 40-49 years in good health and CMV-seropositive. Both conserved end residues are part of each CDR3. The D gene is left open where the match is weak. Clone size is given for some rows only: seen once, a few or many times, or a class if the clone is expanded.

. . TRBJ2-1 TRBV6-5 TGTGCCAGCAGTTACTCTGGTTCGCAGGGCAATGAGCAGTTCTTC CASSYSGSQGNEQFF
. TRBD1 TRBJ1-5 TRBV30 TGTGCCTGGAGTGGAGGGGGCCCCAATCAGCCCCAGCATTTT CAWSGGGPNQPQHF
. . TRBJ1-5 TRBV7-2 TGTGCCAGCAGCTTATCGGGGGTTAGCAATCAGCCCCAGCATTTT CASSLSGVSNQPQHF
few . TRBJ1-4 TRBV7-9 TGTGCCAGCAGCCGGTCAGGGAACCAACTGTTTTTT CASSRSGNQLFF
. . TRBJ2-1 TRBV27 TGTGCCAGCAGTTCGACAGTTCATGAGCAGTTCTTC CASSSTVHEQFF
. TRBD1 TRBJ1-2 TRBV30 TGTGCCTGGAGTCTCCCAGGGACAGGATGGGAATATGGCTACACCTTC CAWSLPGTGWEYGYTF
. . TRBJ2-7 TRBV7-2 TGTGCCAGCAGCACAATTACGTCCTACGAGCAGTACTTC CASSTITSYEQYF
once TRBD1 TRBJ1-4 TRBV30 TGTGCCTGGAGGGGTGACAGGGGGCGGAATGAAAAACTGTTTTTT CAWRGDRGRNEKLFF
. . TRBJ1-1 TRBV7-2 TGTGCCAGCAGCTTATCCGGGGGGAGGCAAGGCGGTCGAAAAGCTTTCTTT CASSLSGGRQGGRKAFF
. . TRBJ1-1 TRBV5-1 TGCGCCAGCAGCCCAACCCACTTGAACACTGAAGCTTTCTTT CASSPTHLNTEAFF
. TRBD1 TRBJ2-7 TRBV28 TGTGCCAGCAGCGAATCGACAGGGCGTCACGAGCAGTACTTC CASSESTGRHEQYF
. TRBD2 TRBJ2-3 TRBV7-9 TGTGCCAGCAGTACCCGGGGGAGGGCCGATACGCAGTATTTT CASSTRGRADTQYF
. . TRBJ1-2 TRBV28 TGTGCCAGCAGTTTGTGGGGACTCTATGGCTACACCTTC CASSLWGLYGYTF
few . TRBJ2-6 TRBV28 TGTGCCAGCACAACCTCAGGGACTGGGGCCAACGTCCTGACTTTC CASTTSGTGANVLTF
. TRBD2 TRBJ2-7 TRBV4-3 TGCGCCAGCAGCCAAGGTAGCGGGGGGGCATACTACGAGCAGTACTTC CASSQGSGGAYYEQYF
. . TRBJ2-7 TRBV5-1 TGCGCCAGCAGCTTGGCCGGTACCTACGAGCAGTACTTC CASSLAGTYEQYF
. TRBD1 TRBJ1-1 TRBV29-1 TGCAGCGCTGACAGGGGTAACACTGAAGCTTTCTTT CSADRGNTEAFF
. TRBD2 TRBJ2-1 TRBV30 TGTGCCTGGAGGGGGGACTATTACAATGAGCAGTTCTTC CAWRGDYYNEQFF
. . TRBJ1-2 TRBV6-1 TGTGCCAGCAGTAGGACAGCCAACTATGGCTACACCTTC CASSRTANYGYTF
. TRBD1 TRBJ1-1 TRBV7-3 TGTGCCAGCAGCTTTACAGGGGCCTCGAACACTGAAGCTTTCTTT CASSFTGASNTEAFF
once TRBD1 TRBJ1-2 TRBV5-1 TGCGCCAGCAGCTTGCACCGGGACAGGGGGCCGGTTGGCTACACCTTC CASSLHRDRGPVGYTF
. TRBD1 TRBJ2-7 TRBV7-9 TGTGCCAGCAGCTCACCCGGACAGGCTTCTGTCTTC CASSSPGQASVF
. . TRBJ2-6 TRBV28 TGTGCCAGCAGCGCTGGAGGTCCTGGGGCCAACGTCCTGACTTTC CASSAGGPGANVLTF
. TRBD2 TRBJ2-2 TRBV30 TGTGCCTGGAGGCTAGCGGGAGGCGACACCGGGGAGCTGTTTTTT CAWRLAGGDTGELFF
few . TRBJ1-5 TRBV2 TGTGCCAGCAGTGAAGAATCGAGGGTCCGCAATCAGCCCCAGCATTTT CASSEESRVRNQPQHF
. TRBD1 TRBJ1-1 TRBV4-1 TGCGCCAGCAGCCAGAGGACAGGTCAGAACACTGAAGCTTTCTTT CASSQRTGQNTEAFF
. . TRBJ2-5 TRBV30 TGTGCCTGGAGTGTAGGGAGGAGGAGGCAAGAGACCCAGTACTTC CAWSVGRRRQETQYF
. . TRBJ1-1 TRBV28 TGTGCCAGCAGTCCCCCCAAGGGAAGGGGCACTGAAGCTTTCTTT CASSPPKGRGTEAFF
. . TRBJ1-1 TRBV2 TGTGCCAGCGGGGGGGGGCCTTCGGACACTGAAGCTTTCTTT CASGGGPSDTEAFF
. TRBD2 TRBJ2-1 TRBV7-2 TGTGCCAGCAGCTTAAGTGGTAGCGGGGACTACAATGAGCAGTTCTTC CASSLSGSGDYNEQFF
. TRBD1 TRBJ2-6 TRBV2 TGTGCCAGCACTCGGGACAGAATCTCTGGGGCCAACGTCCTGACTTTC CASTRDRISGANVLTF
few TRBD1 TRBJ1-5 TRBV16 TGTGCCAGCAGCCCCCAGGACAGGGGGCTAGAACAGCCCCAGCATTTT CASSPQDRGLEQPQHF
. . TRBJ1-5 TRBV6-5 TGTGCCAGCAGTTACCGAGATAGCAATCAGCCCCAGCATTTT CASSYRDSNQPQHF
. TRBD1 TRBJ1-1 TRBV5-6 TGTGCCAGCAGCTTGGGGACAGGGAGTGAAGCTTTCTTT CASSLGTGSEAFF
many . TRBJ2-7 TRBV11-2 TGTGCCAGCAGCTTAGTCGGCGGGCAGAGCTACGAGCAGTACTTC CASSLVGGQSYEQYF
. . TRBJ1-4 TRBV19 TGTGCCAGTAGTATTGGGGGGAAAAAACTGTTTTTT CASSIGGKKLFF
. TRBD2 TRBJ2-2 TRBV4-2 TGTGCCAGCAGCCAAGAGGTGGGAGGGGTGACCGGGGAGCTGTTTTTT CASSQEVGGVTGELFF
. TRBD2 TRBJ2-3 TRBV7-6 TGTGCCAGCAGCTTAGATCTAGCGGCGGTCACGCAGTATTTT CASSLDLAAVTQYF
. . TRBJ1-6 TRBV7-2 TGTGCCAGCAGCTTAGTCGGCCAGGGCTCAGGGAATTCACCCCTCCACTTT CASSLVGQGSGNSPLHF
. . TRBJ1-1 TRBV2 TGTGCCAGCAGCGAACTCAGGGAAGACACTGAAGCTTTCTTT CASSELREDTEAFF
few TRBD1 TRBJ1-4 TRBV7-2 TGTGCCAGCAGCTTGACAGGGGGGAGTGAAAAACTGTTTTTT CASSLTGGSEKLFF
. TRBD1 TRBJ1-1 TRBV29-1 TGCAGCGTTGAATGGCAGGGGGGTAAAGCTTTCTTT CSVEWQGGKAFF